This record covers a single TCR beta chain. Its antigen is unknown. This sample was included in a study of shared clonotypes between healthy human individuals. Once extracted for a subset, genomic DNA was divided evenly among several immunoSEQ plates. Assay: immunoSEQ multiplex PCR; the TCRdb copy retains only in-frame clones and omits some. The repertoire holds about a million clones, with around three quarters as singletons. Notes on the study in general: Naive subsets generally had larger estimated richness than memory subsets. Represented diversity (both genetic and exposure-history) was limited by the small number of donors. Against clonotypes common to all four donors, non-shared ones had lower generation probabilities.

The CDR3 extends over 15 amino acids. Germline values: CDR1 SNHLY, CDR2 FYNNEI. With V trimmed by 4 bases and J by 9 bases, 11 bases remained unmatched. This receptor was identified in a man aged 18 to 30 in good health. The chain is built from TRBV2 and TRBJ2-3; 9 bases are a match to TRBD2. Sequenced material: memory CD4+ T cells sorted from blood. The subset here: CD45RA-negative fraction. In nucleotides, the CDR3 is TGTGCCAGCAGTGGCGGTTTGGCGGGGGGGCTGACGCAGTATTTT. Translating it yields CASSGGLAGGLTQYF.